This T cell receptor (beta chain) was sequenced for a study of blood T cells in healthy people across ages. Alongside a J-beta primer mix, a sample-barcoded 5' primer served in a second PCR lasting about 7 to 11 cycles. Through a template-switch adaptor with 12 random nucleotides, each cDNA molecule received a tag. MiXCR, applied by TCRdb to the 5' RACE reads, yields one record per CDR3 protein. The data show 1,500,000 or so distinct CDR3 sequences, approximately 59% seen once. The length of the CDR3 is 12 residues. Trimming removed 4 bases from V and 8 bases from J, with 11 bases in between. Germline V gives CDR1 SEHNR, CDR2 FQNEAQ (reference sequence).

The sequencing input was blood. This TCR derives from a man aged 18 to 29 in good health. The chain links TRBV7-9 to TRBJ1-1, with D maybe TRBD1 (6 bases). CDR3 sequence (DNA): TGTGCCAGCAGCTACGGGACAAGCGAAGCTTTCTTT. Protein: CASSYGTSEAFF.